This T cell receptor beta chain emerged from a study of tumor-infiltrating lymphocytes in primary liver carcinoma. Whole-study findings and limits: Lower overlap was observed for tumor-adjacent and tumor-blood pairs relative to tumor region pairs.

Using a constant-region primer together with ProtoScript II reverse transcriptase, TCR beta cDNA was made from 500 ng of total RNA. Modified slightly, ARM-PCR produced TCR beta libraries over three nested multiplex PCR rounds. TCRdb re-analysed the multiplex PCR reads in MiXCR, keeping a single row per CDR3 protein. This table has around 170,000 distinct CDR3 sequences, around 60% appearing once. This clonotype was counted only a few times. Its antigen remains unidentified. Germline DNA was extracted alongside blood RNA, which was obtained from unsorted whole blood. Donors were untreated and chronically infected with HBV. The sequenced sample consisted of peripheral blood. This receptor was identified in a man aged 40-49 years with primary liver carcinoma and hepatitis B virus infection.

The CDR3 sequence: CASNPGGVTDTQYF. As DNA, the CDR3 is TGTGCCAGCAACCCAGGGGGAGTCACAGATACGCAGTATTTT. The rearrangement uses TRBV6-6 and TRBJ2-3; 7 bases map to TRBD1. The V and J ends lost 7 bases and 2 bases, in that order; junction bases with no gene match: 6. Germline V CDR1 and CDR2: MNHNY, SVGAGI (reference sequence). The CDR3 extends over 14 amino acids.